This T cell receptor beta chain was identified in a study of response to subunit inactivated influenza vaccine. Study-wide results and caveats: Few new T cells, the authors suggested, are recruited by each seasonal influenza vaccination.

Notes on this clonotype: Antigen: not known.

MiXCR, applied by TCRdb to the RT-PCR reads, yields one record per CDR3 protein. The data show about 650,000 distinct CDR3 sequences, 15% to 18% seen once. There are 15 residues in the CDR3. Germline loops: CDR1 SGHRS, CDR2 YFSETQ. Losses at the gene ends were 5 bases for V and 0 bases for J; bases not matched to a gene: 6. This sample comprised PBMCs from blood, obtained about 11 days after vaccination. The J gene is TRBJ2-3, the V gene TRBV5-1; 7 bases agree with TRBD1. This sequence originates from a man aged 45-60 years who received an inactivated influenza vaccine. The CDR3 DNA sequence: TGCGCCAGCAGGGACAGGACGTCTAGCACAGATACGCAGTATTTT. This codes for CASRDRTSSTDTQYF.